One and the same sample provided the 14 T cell receptor beta chains below, sequenced in a study of T cells in localized non-small cell lung cancer. Clones were sequenced by immunoSEQ multiplex PCR, and TCRdb holds only the in-frame ones, with some missing. This table holds about 91,000 clones, approximately 88% found once. Source: peripheral blood, taken before any cancer treatment. The source of these receptors is a man aged 40 to 69 with stage I squamous cell lung carcinoma.

The DNA of the CDR3 is TGTGCCAGCAGCAATCTAGGACAGGGGGCTTGGGGAGAGACCCAGTACTTC. It yields the protein CASSNLGQGAWGETQYF. The J gene is TRBJ2-5, the V gene TRBV4-2; TRBD1 matches at 11 bases. The V gene's germline CDR1 is LGHNA and CDR2 YNFKEQ. The CDR3 spans 17 residues. Trimming at V came to 5 bases and at J to 4 bases, leaving 12 bases not matched to a gene.

V and J are TRBV4-2 and TRBJ2-1; TRBD2 aligns across 7 bases. Per the germline V gene, CDR1 is LGHNA and CDR2 is YNFKEQ. CDR3 length: 13 residues. The V segment lost 1 base and the J segment 10 bases; nucleotides outside the gene matches: 4. CDR3 in amino acids: CASSQVTAGEQFF. CDR3 coding DNA: TGTGCCAGCAGCCAAGTTACAGCGGGGGAGCAGTTCTTC.

Only one count was recorded for this clone. This sequence joins TRBV7-2 and TRBJ2-3; D unclear. Germline loops: CDR1 SGHTA, CDR2 FQGNSA. The CDR3 covers 14 residues. The V and J ends lost 1 base and 6 bases respectively, with 11 bases between them. The CDR3 protein is CASSLGFKVDTQYF. The CDR3 nucleotides are TGTGCCAGCAGCTTAGGGTTCAAGGTGGATACGCAGTATTTT.

The J gene is TRBJ2-2, the V gene TRBV28; 7 bases are shared with TRBD1. The ends lost 1 base at V and 0 bases at J; junction bases unmatched: 8. Germline V gene sequence: CDR1 MDHEN, CDR2 SYDVKM. The CDR3 is 18 residues long. The CDR3 here is CASSLLIGQGANTGELFF. The CDR3 DNA reads as TGTGCCAGCAGTTTATTGATAGGGCAGGGGGCGAACACCGGGGAGCTGTTTTTT.

This clone was observed once. J is TRBJ2-1 and V is TRBV5-1; TRBD2 might be the D (6 bases). The CDR3 runs 16 residues. CDR1 is SGHRS and CDR2 is YFSETQ in the germline V gene. Trimming took off 0 bases at V and 4 bases at J, with 14 bases between the two ends. The CDR3 region is CASSLAGVPRYNEQFF. Written as DNA, the CDR3 is TGCGCCAGCAGCTTGGCGGGGGTACCCCGATACAATGAGCAGTTCTTC. Based on the CDR3 plus reference TRBV5-1 and TRBJ2-1, the full variable domain is KAGVTQTPRYLIKTRGQQVTLSCSPISGHRSVSWYQQTPGQGLQFLFEYFSETQRNKGNFPGRFSGRQFSNSRSEMNVSTLELGDSALYLCASSLAGVPRYNEQFFGPGTRLTVL.

The chain joins TRBV10-2 to TRBJ1-6; D might be TRBD1 (6 bases). V was clipped by 6 bases and J by 10 bases, with 19 bases between them. Germline values: CDR1 WSHSY, CDR2 SAAADI. The CDR3 consists of 15 residues. The CDR3 DNA follows: TGCGCCAGCAGGCCCAGGAGACAGGATTCATCACCCCTCCACTTT. Residues: CASRPRRQDSSPLHF.

The V and J genes are TRBV18 and TRBJ1-1; 8 nucleotides match TRBD1. The germline gives CDR1 KGHSH, CDR2 LQKENI. The CDR3 runs 13 residues. The trim removed 6 bases at V and 3 bases at J, leaving 3 bases unmatched. This CDR3 is CASSQGADTEAFF. CDR3 DNA: TGTGCCAGCTCGCAGGGGGCAGACACTGAAGCTTTCTTT.

This sequence joins TRBV28 and TRBJ1-2; weak D call: TRBD1 (5 bases). Germline CDR1 MDHEN, CDR2 SYDVKM. V lost 7 bases and J 3 bases, leaving 15 bases between the germline ends. The CDR3 totals 14 residues. This CDR3 reads CASIPGPSDYGYTF. In DNA form, the CDR3 reads TGTGCCAGCATCCCAGGGCCCAGCGACTATGGCTACACCTTC.

The rearrangement links TRBV7-6 to TRBJ1-1; 9 bases fit TRBD1. Trimming removed 3 bases from V and 4 bases from J; junction bases left unmatched: 9. The V gene's germline CDR1 is SGHVS and CDR2 FNYEAQ. CDR3 length: 16 residues. The CDR3 spells CASSFKTGGGGTEAFF. CDR3 DNA: TGTGCCAGCAGCTTTAAGACAGGGGGGGGTGGCACTGAAGCTTTCTTT.

In its sample, this clone was seen once. The chain employs TRBV5-4 and TRBJ2-5; 8 positions match TRBD1. V lost 0 bases, J lost 3 bases, and 7 bases stayed unmatched. Germline lookup yields CDR1 SGHNT and CDR2 YYREEE (reference sequence). This CDR3 comprises 16 residues. CDR3 residues: CASSLGGQVKKETQYF. For the CDR3, the DNA is TGTGCCAGCAGCTTGGGGGGACAGGTGAAAAAAGAGACCCAGTACTTC.

The chain has TRBV29-1 and TRBJ1-1; maybe TRBD1 (5 bases). The CDR3 extends over 13 amino acids. Per germline, CDR1 SQVTM and CDR2 ANQGSEA. Trimming pared 1 base from V and 5 bases from J, leaving 11 bases between. The CDR3 protein is CSVEGQGGTEAFF. The DNA for the CDR3 is TGCAGCGTTGAAGGGCAGGGAGGTACTGAAGCTTTCTTT.

V gene TRBV4-1 combines with J gene TRBJ2-4, with 10 bases lining up with TRBD1. Germline lookup yields CDR1 MGHRA and CDR2 YSYEKL. The CDR3 consists of 19 residues. Trimming at V came to 1 base and at J to 1 base, leaving 10 bases not matched to a gene. CDR3 in DNA: TGCGCCAGCAGCCAAGCTGGGACAGGGGTGGGGTGGGCCAAAAACATTCAGTACTTC. Translation: CASSQAGTGVGWAKNIQYF.

The genes are TRBV2 and TRBJ1-2; TRBD1 matches 9 bases. V shed 6 bases and J 7 bases; nucleotides not matched to a gene: 12. CDR3 size: 15 residues. CDR1 is SNHLY, CDR2 FYNNEI, per germline. CDR3 coding DNA: TGTGCCAGCAGGACCTCGGGACAGGGAGGTGGTGGCTACACCTTC. Protein: CASRTSGQGGGGYTF.

The chain has TRBV4-1 and TRBJ1-2, with 9 nucleotides matching TRBD1. The V segment lost 3 bases and the J segment 2 bases; nucleotides outside the gene matches: 7. CDR3 length equals 16 residues. Germline CDR1 reads MGHRA; CDR2 reads YSYEKL. CDR3 DNA: TGCGCCAGCAGCCAGACCCAGGACAGGGGAAACTATGGCTACACCTTC. Translating it yields CASSQTQDRGNYGYTF.